Below, 31 T cell receptor beta chains from the same sample are listed, as sequenced in a study of OX40 agonist ivuxolimab in advanced cancers. Measured with immunoSEQ multiplex PCR; TCRdb has only the in-frame clones, and not every one. Of more than 60,000 clones listed, over 70% are singletons. The input for sequencing was CD4+ or CD8+ T cells sorted from blood, taken in a trial of the OX40 agonist ivuxolimab. The receptors shown here come from an adult with an advanced solid tumor such as melanoma, head and neck, liver or kidney cancer.

This clone was detected once. The chain links TRBV11-2 to TRBJ2-1; possibly TRBD1 for D (6 bases). The CDR3 contains 15 residues. V gave up 2 bases and J gave up 3 bases, with 11 bases separating them. Germline V CDR1 and CDR2: SGHAT, FQNNGV. The CDR3 is CASSLLQGNYNEQFF. CDR3 DNA: TGTGCCAGCAGCTTATTACAGGGTAACTACAATGAGCAGTTCTTC.

In this sample, this clone turned up a few times. The chain employs TRBV18 and TRBJ1-5; tentative D call: TRBD1 (5 bases). V dropped 4 bases and J dropped 3 bases, with 7 bases sitting between them. Germline-derived CDR1 and CDR2 are KGHSH and LQKENI. The CDR3 sequence is 13 residues long. The DNA of the CDR3 is TGTGCCAGCTCACGGGACGCCAATCAGCCCCAGCATTTT. The encoded protein is CASSRDANQPQHF.

This clone has a single count. The genes are TRBV5-1 and TRBJ1-1, with D uncertain. V lost 4 bases and J 1 base, leaving 8 bases between the germline ends. CDR3 length: 13 residues. The germline CDR1 and CDR2 sequences are SGHRS and YFSETQ. For the CDR3, the DNA is TGCGCCAGCAGCCGAGCCCCGAACACTGAAGCTTTCTTT. It specifies CASSRAPNTEAFF.

J is TRBJ2-7 and V is TRBV7-3, with 9 bases that match TRBD2. This CDR3 comprises 13 residues. Germline-derived CDR1 and CDR2 are SGHTA and FQGTGA. V was pared by 8 bases and J by 6 bases, with 8 bases of the junction left unmatched. The DNA of the CDR3 is TGTGCCAGCGGGGGAGCGGGAGGCGTCGAGCAGTACTTC. Its protein is CASGGAGGVEQYF.

This rearrangement joins TRBV5-1 to TRBJ1-2; 7 bases are a match to TRBD1. Unmatched junction bases numbered 10, after V lost 5 bases and J lost 3 bases. The CDR3 consists of 15 residues. The germline CDR1 and CDR2 sequences are SGHRS and YFSETQ. This chain's CDR3 is CASRLTGRFDYGYTF. The CDR3 bases are TGCGCCAGCAGGCTGACAGGGAGGTTCGACTATGGCTACACCTTC.

A single count supports this clone. The chain joins TRBV6-5 to TRBJ2-5; 8 bases match TRBD1. This CDR3 comprises 14 residues. CDR1 MNHEY and CDR2 SVGAGI come from the germline V gene. V gave up 7 bases and J gave up 5 bases; unmatched junction bases: 9. The CDR3 sequence: CASKLQGGQETQYF. The DNA of the CDR3 is TGTGCCAGCAAGCTACAGGGGGGTCAGGAGACCCAGTACTTC.

The gene calls are TRBV10-3 and TRBJ2-7, with D possibly TRBD1 on 7 matching bases. CDR3 length: 16 amino acids. Germline CDR1 is ENHRY and CDR2 is SYGVKD. Trimming pared 4 bases from V and 0 bases from J, leaving 16 bases between. The CDR3 DNA is TGTGCCATCAGTGTAGGAGGGGGCATAAGCTCCTACGAGCAGTACTTC. Encoded protein: CAISVGGGISSYEQYF.

The V gene is TRBV30, the J gene TRBJ2-3, with 8 nucleotides matching TRBD2. The CDR3 totals 14 residues. J was trimmed by 4 bases and V by 2 bases; bases with no gene match: 5. Germline V gene data show CDR1 as GTSNPN and CDR2 as SVGIG (reference sequence). Written as DNA, the CDR3 is TGTGCCTGGAGTCATGGCGGGAGGTCAGATACGCAGTATTTT. Its protein is CAWSHGGRSDTQYF.

V is TRBV4-3 and J is TRBJ2-7; D tentatively fits TRBD1 or TRBD2 (5 bases each). Germline CDR1 and CDR2: LGHNA and YSLEER. There are 14 residues in the CDR3. V dropped 2 bases and J dropped 4 bases, with 12 bases sitting between them. The chain's CDR3 is CASSQYRGPYEQYF. The CDR3, as DNA: TGCGCCAGCAGCCAATACCGGGGCCCATACGAGCAGTACTTC.

The genes are TRBV4-2 and TRBJ2-7; 9 bases map to TRBD2. Germline assignment: CDR1 LGHNA and CDR2 YNFKEQ. The CDR3 is made up of 15 amino acids. Trimming cost V 4 bases and J 4 bases; bases outside gene matches: 8. The CDR3 sequence: CASSPAGTSIYEQYF. The CDR3 coding sequence is TGTGCCAGCAGCCCCGCCGGGACTAGCATATACGAGCAGTACTTC.

J is TRBJ2-3 and V is TRBV7-9, with 9 nucleotides matching TRBD2. CDR3 length: 15 amino acids. Germline loops: CDR1 SEHNR, CDR2 FQNEAQ (reference sequence). Germline trimming cut 5 bases from V and 4 bases from J; bases unmatched to any gene: 7. The CDR3 protein is CASSRSGSGADTQYF. The CDR3 region has the DNA TGTGCCAGCAGCCGTAGCGGGAGTGGGGCAGATACGCAGTATTTT.

The rearrangement links TRBV7-9 to TRBJ2-6; D possibly corresponds to TRBD1 (5 bases). In germline, CDR1 is SEHNR, CDR2 FQNEAQ (reference sequence). Trimming removed 0 bases from V and 4 bases from J, with 10 bases in between. The CDR3 is 16 amino acids. The chain's CDR3 is CASSLAVGAGANVLTF. The CDR3 DNA reads as TGTGCCAGCAGCTTAGCGGTTGGGGCCGGGGCCAACGTCCTGACTTTC.

This clone is a singleton in its sample. The chain links TRBV9 to TRBJ2-3; 10 nucleotides agree with TRBD2. This CDR3 region has 17 residues. Germline assignment: CDR1 SGDLS and CDR2 YYNGEE. With V trimmed by 4 bases and J by 1 base, 9 bases remained unmatched. For the CDR3, the DNA is TGTGCCAGCAGCTACGAGGCCGGGACTAGCGGCACAGATACGCAGTATTTT. This codes for CASSYEAGTSGTDTQYF.

Comments on this clone: The junction and the germline gene differ at one end; a read error may be behind it. This rearrangement joins TRBV5-1 to TRBJ2-1; 8 positions agree with TRBD2. Per the germline V gene, CDR1 is SGHRS and CDR2 is YFSETQ. The CDR3 spans 17 residues. CDR3 sequence: CASSLGSGLDSSNEQFF. CDR3 sequence (DNA): TGCGCCAGCAGCTTGGGTTCGGGACTAGACTCCTCCAATGAGCAGTTCTTC.

This chain joins TRBV11-2 and TRBJ1-2; TRBD1 matches 7 bases. V dropped 8 bases and J dropped 8; count of bases not matched to a gene: 11. CDR1 and CDR2 (germline): SGHAT, FQNNGV. The CDR3 has 13 residues. The CDR3 nucleotides are TGTGCCAGCGGGGCTGACAGGGCTAGGGGCTACACCTTC. Protein product: CASGADRARGYTF.

The V gene is TRBV11-3, the J gene TRBJ2-1; D remains unclear. CDR3 length equals 14 residues. The germline V gene has CDR1 SGHNT and CDR2 YENEEA. V lost 1 base and J 6 bases, leaving 10 bases between the germline ends. The DNA for the CDR3 is TGTGCCAGCAGCTTAGGGGGTTCTAGCAATGAGCAGTTCTTC. It encodes CASSLGGSSNEQFF.

In this sample, this clone turned up a few times. The chain recombines TRBV29-1 with TRBJ2-7, with a weak D call TRBD2 (7 bases). This CDR3 comprises 14 residues. Germline V gene sequence: CDR1 SQVTM, CDR2 ANQGSEA. V was shortened by 7 bases and J by 6 bases, with 22 bases between the two germline ends. CDR3 residues: CSAAARTGGFEQYF. CDR3 nucleotides: TGCAGCGCCGCGGCTAGGACGGGGGGCTTCGAGCAGTACTTC.

The chain joins TRBV7-9 to TRBJ1-6; 9 bases line up with TRBD1. CDR1 is SEHNR and CDR2 is FQNEAQ in the germline V gene (reference sequence). The CDR3 runs 15 residues. Germline trimming cut 4 bases from V and 8 bases from J; bases unmatched to any gene: 6. DNA for the CDR3: TGTGCCAGCAGCTCCACAGGGGGCAGAGATTCACCCCTCCACTTT. Its protein is CASSSTGGRDSPLHF.

This clone was seen a single time. The V and J genes are TRBV7-2 and TRBJ2-5, with no clear D. This CDR3 contains 16 residues. CDR1 and CDR2 (germline): SGHTA, FQGNSA. The V end lost 1 base, the J end lost 4 bases, and 16 bases lay between the germline ends. The CDR3 spells CASSLGVAGWRETQYF. Written as DNA, the CDR3 is TGTGCCAGCAGCTTAGGGGTAGCTGGTTGGAGAGAGACCCAGTACTTC.

The chain links TRBV2 to TRBJ2-7; 8 nucleotides line up with TRBD2. The CDR3 consists of 13 residues. Germline V gene data show CDR1 as SNHLY and CDR2 as FYNNEI. Trimming removed 8 bases from V and 4 bases from J; junction bases left unmatched: 7. In nucleotides, the CDR3 is TGTGCCAGCGCCGGGGGGGGGATATACGAGCAGTACTTC. Its translation: CASAGGGIYEQYF.

Only a few counts were recorded for this clone. This rearrangement joins TRBV28 to TRBJ2-3; a possible D gene is TRBD1 (5 bases). Germline V lookup: CDR1 MDHEN, CDR2 SYDVKM. Trimming took off 1 base at V and 1 base at J, with 12 bases between the two ends. CDR3 length: 16 amino acids. Here the CDR3 DNA reads TGTGCCAGCAGTTTATCCTGGGGCGCGGGCACAGATACGCAGTATTTT. It encodes CASSLSWGAGTDTQYF.

The CDR3 protein is CASSQPGEGPRYEQYF. The CDR3 DNA is TGTGCCAGCAGCCAGCCGGGGGAGGGCCCTCGGTACGAGCAGTACTTC. V is TRBV11-2 and J is TRBJ2-7, with 7 positions matching TRBD2. J lost 4 bases, V lost 5 bases, and 14 bases had no gene match. Germline CDR1 reads SGHAT; CDR2 reads FQNNGV. CDR3 length: 16 residues.

This CDR3 is CASSLSGGGSGTDEQFF. In DNA form, the CDR3 reads TGTGCCAGCAGTTTGTCCGGTGGAGGTAGCGGGACGGATGAGCAGTTCTTC. The rearrangement uses TRBV28 and TRBJ2-1, with 8 bases identical to TRBD2. Germline V gene lookup returns CDR1 MDHEN and CDR2 SYDVKM. CDR3 length: 17 residues. V shed 3 bases and J 8 bases; nucleotides not matched to a gene: 15.

Only one count was recorded for this clone. The chain uses TRBV5-1 and TRBJ2-1; TRBD2 matches at 11 bases. This CDR3 is built from 15 residues. Looked up from germline, CDR1 is SGHRS and CDR2 is YFSETQ. Trimming at V came to 5 bases and at J to 6 bases, leaving 7 bases not matched to a gene. CDR3 in DNA: TGCGCCAGCAGACTGACTAGCGGGACGGCCAATGAGCAGTTCTTC. Protein sequence: CASRLTSGTANEQFF.

This clone was seen more than once but under ten times. V usage is TRBV4-3 and J usage is TRBJ1-5; D is uncertain. CDR1 is LGHNA and CDR2 is YSLEER in the germline V gene. This CDR3 has 14 amino acids. V shed 4 bases and J shed 7 bases, with 14 bases lying between them. CDR3 sequence reads: CASSLDLGGQPQHF. DNA for the CDR3: TGCGCCAGCAGCCTTGACCTTGGCGGCCAGCCCCAGCATTTT.

The chain links TRBV29-1 to TRBJ2-6; D not certain. This CDR3 has 13 amino acids. The germline V and J ends were trimmed by 5 bases and 2 bases, with 7 bases remaining between them. Germline V gene data show CDR1 as SQVTM and CDR2 as ANQGSEA. The CDR3 coding sequence is TGCAGCGTTTTGAAGACTGGGGCCAACGTCCTGACTTTC. This translates into CSVLKTGANVLTF.

V usage is TRBV30 and J usage is TRBJ1-2; D remains ambiguous. The V gene's germline CDR1 is GTSNPN and CDR2 SVGIG (reference sequence). This CDR3 contains 13 residues. V lost 0 bases, J lost 8 bases, and 13 bases lay in between. The CDR3 DNA sequence: TGTGCCTGGAGTGTCGGGGATCTAATGGGCTACACCTTC. Amino acid sequence: CAWSVGDLMGYTF.

V is TRBV7-9 and J is TRBJ2-7; D is unclear. V gave up 8 bases and J gave up 0 bases, with 8 bases separating them. The CDR3 is 12 residues long. Per germline, CDR1 SEHNR and CDR2 FQNEAQ (reference sequence). The CDR3 sequence is CASGQSSYEQYF. The CDR3 bases are TGTGCCAGCGGGCAGAGCTCCTACGAGCAGTACTTC.

The chain combines TRBV30 with TRBJ2-1; 10 bases match TRBD1. The CDR3 spans 17 residues. In germline, CDR1 is GTSNPN, CDR2 SVGIG (reference sequence). Losses at the gene ends were 5 bases for V and 0 bases for J; bases not matched to a gene: 10. In DNA, the CDR3 is TGTGCCTGGGACAGGGGGCGAGTAGCCTACTCCTACAATGAGCAGTTCTTC. Translating it yields CAWDRGRVAYSYNEQFF.

This rearrangement joins TRBV21-1 to TRBJ1-5. TRBV21-1 is an annotated pseudogene. This CDR3 is built from 19 residues. CDR3 sequence: CASSLGLPKAICSNQPQHF. CDR3 nucleotides: TGTGCCAGCAGCCTTGGACTCCCTAAGGCAATTTGTAGCAATCAGCCCCAGCATTTT.

The CDR3 region is CASSRTSGSLETQYF. CDR3 sequence (DNA): TGTGCCAGTAGTAGGACTAGCGGGAGTCTGGAGACCCAGTACTTC. The V and J genes are TRBV19 and TRBJ2-5; 13 bases are a match to TRBD2. Germline loops: CDR1 LNHDA, CDR2 SQIVND (reference sequence). The CDR3 is made up of 15 amino acids. The trim removed 4 bases at V and 5 bases at J, leaving 4 bases unmatched. The full variable domain, with the rest looked up from reference TRBV19 and TRBJ2-5, is DGGITQSPKYLFRKEGQNVTLSCEQNLNHDAMYWYRQDPGQGLRLIYYSQIVNDFQKGDIAEGYSVSREKKESFPLTVTSAQKNPTAFYLCASSRTSGSLETQYFGPGTRLLVL.